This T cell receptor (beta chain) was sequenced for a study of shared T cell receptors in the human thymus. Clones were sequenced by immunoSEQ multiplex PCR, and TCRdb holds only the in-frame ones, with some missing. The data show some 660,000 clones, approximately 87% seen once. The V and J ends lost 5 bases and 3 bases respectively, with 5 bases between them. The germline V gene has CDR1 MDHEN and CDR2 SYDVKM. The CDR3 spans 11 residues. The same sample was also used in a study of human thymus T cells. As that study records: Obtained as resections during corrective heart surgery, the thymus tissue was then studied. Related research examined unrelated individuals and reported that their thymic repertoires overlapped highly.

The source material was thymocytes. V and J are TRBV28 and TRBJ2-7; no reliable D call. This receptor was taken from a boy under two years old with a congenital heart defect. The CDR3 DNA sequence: TGTGCCAGCAGTCCCGGCTACGAGCAGTACTTC. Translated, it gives CASSPGYEQYF.